This T cell receptor (beta chain) originates from a study of human T cells and chemical hapten exposure (dated by TCRdb to the early 2020s). Looking at the study overall: For sensitization, 2% DPC in acetone was applied to a 2 cm by 2 cm area of upper inner arm skin. Weekly therapeutic DPC doses were additionally applied to the scalp of patients throughout the approximately 25-week study period. Patch testing on the upper back used Finn chambers containing 0.01% DPC, with scoring done after 6 days according to International Contact Dermatitis Research Group standards. The mostly female patient cohort included alopecia areata with under or over 50% scalp involvement, alopecia totalis and alopecia universalis. Libraries were pooled for sequencing, and per-sample TCR yields varied mainly because of small differences in library volumes within the pool. The study tracked peripheral blood TCR repertoire changes in vivo during primary and secondary sensitization to the hapten diphenylcyclopropenone (DPC) in alopecia patients. Blood samples were taken from patients before sensitization (week 0) and at 2, 6 and about 24 weeks after DPC sensitization. Around 30 alopecia patients provided blood for TCR sequencing at one to four time points (pre-sensitization, 2, 6 and 24 weeks).

The time point label, as the study defines it: patch test 1, 2 weeks after DPC sensitization. The sample's treatment or condition, from its label and the paper: therapeutic diphenylcyclopropenone sensitization with weekly scalp DPC. At every patch-test visit, the blood draw took place before the patch test was put on. To be eligible, patients had to be aged 18 to 70, diagnosed with alopecia and judged suitable for DPC therapy, while pregnant patients were excluded. Total RNA was extracted from unfractionated whole blood that had been collected in Tempus Blood RNA tubes. The CDR3 measures 13 amino acids from cysteine to phenylalanine. Only CDR3 DNA is held: 39 bases, read in frame from base 1. CDR1 and CDR2, looked up from the germline V gene, are SGHAT and FQNNGV. At the junction V is shortened by 0 bases and J by 9 bases, with 11 bases in between. Results the study describes overall, beyond this receptor: Patch test score correlated positively with the number of PT1 expanded TCRs, reaching significance at thresholds 8, 16 and 32 but not at 4. After repeated subsampling, changes were observed in the strength of the expansion versus patch-test correlation and in the threshold at which the correlation became significant. Compared with pre-sensitization or healthy control sets, expanded TCRs formed significantly more large CDR3 similarity clusters, which is consistent with antigen-driven responses. DPC sensitization did not change the number of TCRs with a frequency above 1 in 1000, and there was no evidence of changes in global repertoire structure. Because every patient had alopecia, a presumed autoimmune disease, the patients' immune response might differ from that of healthy individuals.

The library was generated by RACE. Instrument used: NextSeq 500. Library preparation attached unique molecular identifiers to individual cDNA molecules for quantitative, reproducible TCR counting. Each blood RNA sample was used to sequence both TCR alpha and TCR beta chains. From the authors' description of their analysis: Samples had a median of roughly 100,000 TCRs, with a range from roughly 23,224 to 750,000. V, J and CDR3 annotation of the TCR reads was carried out using the Decombinator software suite. For PS versus PT1 abundance plots, all samples were subsampled to the same number of TCRs (28,000). TCRs were defined as expanded if absent before sensitization and observed at least eight times at the 2-week time point. The public reads were reanalyzed by TCRdb: fastp trimming at Q25, MiXCR alignment, in-frame beta chains only. Each entry is one CDR3 protein sequence, shown with its most common DNA and genes. The V and J calls were not made by the authors but by TCRdb's processing. The sample table records roughly 380,000 distinct CDR3 sequences; more than 4.5% of these occur just once. The top ten constitute over 2% of the sample.

This clonotype came up many times. This receptor's antigen is unknown. No much larger clone exists at a distance of one base, and base qualities are not known. The receptor was isolated from a woman between 50 and 59 years old with alopecia areata. Some clones in this sample may be carry-over from other donors' samples. The material sequenced was whole blood, taken in connection with sensitization to the hapten diphenylcyclopropenone (DPC). This receptor chain uses TRBV11-2 and TRBJ2-5; the D gene is not confidently resolved. The DNA sequence is TGTGCCAGCAGCTTAGATCTCCCGGTAGCCCAGTACTTC. Translated, this is CASSLDLPVAQYF. When the CDR3 is completed using the reference TRBV11-2 and TRBJ2-5 genes on either side, the full variable domain is EAGVAQSPRYKIIEKRQSVAFWCNPISGHATLYWYQQILGQGPKLLIQFQNNGVVDDSQLPKDRFSAERLKGVDSTLKIQPAKLEDSAVYLCASSLDLPVAQYFGPGTRLLVL.